This T cell receptor beta chain was retrieved from a study of shared T cell receptors in the human thymus. Profiling relied on immunoSEQ multiplex PCR, and the TCRdb table lists in-frame clones only, not all of them. The table shows roughly 660,000 clones, with approximately 88% occurring only once. CDR1 and CDR2 from the germline V gene are LGHNA and YNFKEQ. This CDR3 region has 16 residues. The V end was cut by 1 base, the J end by 1 base, with 13 bases between. This sample was also put to use in a study of human thymus T cells. That report notes: The people who donated were healthy Finnish babies having corrective surgery for congenital heart defects. Resections were taken during corrective heart surgery, and the thymus tissue came from these. Gene usage for V and J segments appeared biased in thymic and blood repertoires. Related studies noted strongly shared thymic repertoires across unrelated people.

The origin of this receptor is a boy under two years old with a congenital heart defect. This chain joins TRBV4-2 and TRBJ1-2; D gene ambiguous. The sample consisted of thymocytes. CDR3: CASSQGEVTYNYGYTF. The CDR3 region has the DNA TGTGCCAGCAGCCAAGGGGAGGTCACTTATAACTATGGCTACACCTTC.